The TCR beta chain described here comes from a study of blood T cell repertoires in COVID-19. Study information: Whether acute or convalescent, the COVID-19 samples came from the United States, Italy and Spain. Sample material is recorded as cDNA or gDNA derived from T cells, B-cell-depleted T cells, or PBMCs.

This clone was seen only a few times. Germline lookup yields CDR1 SGHNT and CDR2 YENEEA. The V segment lost 0 bases and the J segment 10 bases; nucleotides outside the gene matches: 4. The CDR3 contains 15 residues. Original processing notes: Amplified reference gene primers provided the basis for estimating nucleated cell counts. Measured with immunoSEQ multiplex PCR; TCRdb has only the in-frame clones, and not every one. V and J calls and clone size are copied from that table; D and trimming were computed from the DNA. The sample lists 52,000 or so clones, 85% to 90% occurring once. Sequencing was done on a sample of peripheral blood. The sequence was obtained from a human donor in a cohort sampled during active COVID-19. The rearrangement joins TRBV11-3 to TRBJ2-1; 12 nucleotides align to TRBD2. For the CDR3, the DNA is TGTGCCAGCAGCTTAGATGGACTAGCGGGGCGGGAGCAGTTCTTC. Translating it yields CASSLDGLAGREQFF.